This TCR beta chain was obtained from a study of cytomegalovirus exposure and HLA in healthy donors. For the study at large: Early released data had about 80 million unique TCRs, all coming from HLA-typed donors.

Concerning this clone: The antigen is unknown.

Findings and limits, study-wide: Association of a missense DCLRE1C variant with TCR beta V- and J-gene trimming was reported in a later analysis.

The CDR3 contains 15 residues. CDR1 SEHNR and CDR2 FQNEAQ come from the germline V gene (reference sequence). The PCR employed 60 Vbeta primers together with 13 Jbeta primers. Measured with immunoSEQ multiplex PCR; TCRdb has only the in-frame clones, and not every one. The sample records approximately 170,000 clones, around 80% being singletons. Sequences were obtained from PBMCs. The source of this sequence is a male donor in good health and CMV-seronegative. The rearrangement uses TRBV7-9 and TRBJ2-2, with D possibly matching TRBD2 (6 bases). The CDR3 sequence: CSGYMRPGDGGELFF. CDR3 coding DNA: TGTTCCGGATATATGAGGCCGGGGGACGGCGGGGAGCTGTTTTTT.